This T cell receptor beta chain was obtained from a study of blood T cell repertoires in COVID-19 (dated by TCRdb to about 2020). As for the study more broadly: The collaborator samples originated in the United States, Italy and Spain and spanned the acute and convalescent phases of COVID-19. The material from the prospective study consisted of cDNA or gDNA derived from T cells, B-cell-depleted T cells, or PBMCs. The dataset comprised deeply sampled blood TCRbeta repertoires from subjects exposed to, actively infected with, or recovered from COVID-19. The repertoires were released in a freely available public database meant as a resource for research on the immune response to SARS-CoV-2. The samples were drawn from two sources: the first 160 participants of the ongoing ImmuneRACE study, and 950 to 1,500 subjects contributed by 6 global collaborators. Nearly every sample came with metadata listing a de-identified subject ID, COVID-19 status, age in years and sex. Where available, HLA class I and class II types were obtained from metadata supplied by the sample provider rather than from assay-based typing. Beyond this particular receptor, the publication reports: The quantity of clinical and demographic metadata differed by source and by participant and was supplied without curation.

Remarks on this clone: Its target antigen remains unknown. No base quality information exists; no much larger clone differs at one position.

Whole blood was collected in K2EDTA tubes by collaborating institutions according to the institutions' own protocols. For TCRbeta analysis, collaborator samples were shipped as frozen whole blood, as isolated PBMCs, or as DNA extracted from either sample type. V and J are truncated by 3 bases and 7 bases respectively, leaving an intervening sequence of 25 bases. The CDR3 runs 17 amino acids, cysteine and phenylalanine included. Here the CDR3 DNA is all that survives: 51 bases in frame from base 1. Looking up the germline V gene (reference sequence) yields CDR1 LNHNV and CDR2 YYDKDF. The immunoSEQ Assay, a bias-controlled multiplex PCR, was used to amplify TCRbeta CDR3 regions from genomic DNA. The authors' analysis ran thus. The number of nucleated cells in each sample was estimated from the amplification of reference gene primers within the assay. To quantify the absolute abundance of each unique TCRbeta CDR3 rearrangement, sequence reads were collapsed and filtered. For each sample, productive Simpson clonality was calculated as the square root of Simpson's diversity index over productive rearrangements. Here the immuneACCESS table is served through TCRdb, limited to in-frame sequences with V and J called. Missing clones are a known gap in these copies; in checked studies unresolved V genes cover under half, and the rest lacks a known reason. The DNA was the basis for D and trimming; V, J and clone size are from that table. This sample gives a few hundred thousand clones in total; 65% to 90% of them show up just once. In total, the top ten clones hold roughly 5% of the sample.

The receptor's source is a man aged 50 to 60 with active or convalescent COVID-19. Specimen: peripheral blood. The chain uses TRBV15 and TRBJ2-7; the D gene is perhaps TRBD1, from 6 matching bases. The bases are TGTGCCACCAGCAGGGAGCAGGGGAGCAGCGGACGATGGGAGCAGTACTTC. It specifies CATSREQGSSGRWEQYF.